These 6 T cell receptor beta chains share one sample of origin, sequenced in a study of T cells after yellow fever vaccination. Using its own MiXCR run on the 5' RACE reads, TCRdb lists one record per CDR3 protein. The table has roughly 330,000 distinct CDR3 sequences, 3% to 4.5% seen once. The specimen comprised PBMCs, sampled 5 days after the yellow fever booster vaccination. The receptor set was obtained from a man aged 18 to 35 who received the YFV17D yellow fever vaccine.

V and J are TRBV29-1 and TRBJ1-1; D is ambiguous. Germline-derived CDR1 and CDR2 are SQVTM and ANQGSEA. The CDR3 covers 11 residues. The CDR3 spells CRPSLNTEAFF. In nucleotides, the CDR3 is TGCAGGCCCAGTCTAAACACTGAAGCTTTCTTT.

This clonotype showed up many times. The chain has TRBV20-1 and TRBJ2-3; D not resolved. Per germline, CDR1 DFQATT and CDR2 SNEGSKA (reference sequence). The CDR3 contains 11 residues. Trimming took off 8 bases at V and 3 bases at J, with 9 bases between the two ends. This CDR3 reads CSSAATDTQYF. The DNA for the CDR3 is TGCAGTTCTGCGGCTACAGATACGCAGTATTTT.

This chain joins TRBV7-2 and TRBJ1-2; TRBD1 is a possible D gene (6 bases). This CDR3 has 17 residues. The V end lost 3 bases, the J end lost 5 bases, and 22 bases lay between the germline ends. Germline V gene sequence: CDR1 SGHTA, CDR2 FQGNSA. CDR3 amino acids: CASSLPGRTEGLYGYTF. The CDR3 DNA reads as TGTGCCAGCAGCTTGCCTGGAAGGACAGAGGGGTTATATGGCTACACCTTC.

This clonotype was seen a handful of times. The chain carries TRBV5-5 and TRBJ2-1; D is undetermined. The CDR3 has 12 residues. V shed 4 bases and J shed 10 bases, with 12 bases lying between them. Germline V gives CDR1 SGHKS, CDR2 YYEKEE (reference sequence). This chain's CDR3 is CASSPLVGEQFF. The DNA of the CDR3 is TGTGCCAGCAGCCCCCTGGTAGGAGAGCAGTTCTTC. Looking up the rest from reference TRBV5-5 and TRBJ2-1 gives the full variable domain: DAGVTQSPTHLIKTRGQQVTLRCSPISGHKSVSWYQQVLGQGPQFIFQYYEKEERGRGNFPDRFSARQFPNYSSELNVNALLLGDSALYLCASSPLVGEQFFGPGTRLTVL.

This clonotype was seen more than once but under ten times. CDR3 sequence (DNA): TGTGCCAGCAGTTTACTCGCGTTGGGGGGTTCCTACAATGAGCAGTTCTTC. It translates to CASSLLALGGSYNEQFF. V and J are TRBV27 and TRBJ2-1, with a possible D match to TRBD2 (6 bases). Trimming removed 2 bases at V and 1 base at J, with 15 bases between. This CDR3 is 17 amino acids long. Germline V gene data show CDR1 as MNHEY and CDR2 as SMNVEV (reference sequence).

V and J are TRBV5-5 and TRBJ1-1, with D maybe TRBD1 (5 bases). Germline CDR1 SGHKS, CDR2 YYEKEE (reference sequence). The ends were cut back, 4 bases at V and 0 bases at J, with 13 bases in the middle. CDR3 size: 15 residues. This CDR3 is CASSLPAGLNTEAFF. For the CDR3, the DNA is TGTGCCAGCAGCCTGCCGGCAGGGCTGAACACTGAAGCTTTCTTT.